The T cell receptor beta chain described here comes from a study of blood T cells in healthy people across ages. General study points: It was not possible, with unsorted PBMCs, to conclusively compare naive and antigen-experienced cells. Not knowing donor CMV status may have confounded expanded clonotype changes. Samples with more naive T cells showed higher observed beta diversity.

In its sample, this clonotype was seen many times. What it binds is not known. Using a J-beta primer mix together with a sample-barcoded 5' primer, a second PCR was run for roughly 7 to 11 cycles. Sequencing yielded, for each sample, at least 2.5 million paired-end reads carrying CDR3. TCRdb re-analysed the 5' RACE reads in MiXCR, keeping a single row per CDR3 protein. The table has 1.5 million to 2 million distinct CDR3 sequences, approximately 30% seen once. The CDR3 totals 18 residues. This sequence joins TRBV12-2 and TRBJ2-7; TRBD1 reflects the table's D call only, with no check against the DNA. TRBV12-2 is a listed pseudogene. Material: blood. The TCR comes from a woman between 25 and 40 years old in good health. The DNA for the CDR3 is TGTGCAAGTCGCTTATGTGGCAGGGACCGGAGGAGCTCCTACGAGCAGTACTTC. Translated: CASRLCGRDRRSSYEQYF.